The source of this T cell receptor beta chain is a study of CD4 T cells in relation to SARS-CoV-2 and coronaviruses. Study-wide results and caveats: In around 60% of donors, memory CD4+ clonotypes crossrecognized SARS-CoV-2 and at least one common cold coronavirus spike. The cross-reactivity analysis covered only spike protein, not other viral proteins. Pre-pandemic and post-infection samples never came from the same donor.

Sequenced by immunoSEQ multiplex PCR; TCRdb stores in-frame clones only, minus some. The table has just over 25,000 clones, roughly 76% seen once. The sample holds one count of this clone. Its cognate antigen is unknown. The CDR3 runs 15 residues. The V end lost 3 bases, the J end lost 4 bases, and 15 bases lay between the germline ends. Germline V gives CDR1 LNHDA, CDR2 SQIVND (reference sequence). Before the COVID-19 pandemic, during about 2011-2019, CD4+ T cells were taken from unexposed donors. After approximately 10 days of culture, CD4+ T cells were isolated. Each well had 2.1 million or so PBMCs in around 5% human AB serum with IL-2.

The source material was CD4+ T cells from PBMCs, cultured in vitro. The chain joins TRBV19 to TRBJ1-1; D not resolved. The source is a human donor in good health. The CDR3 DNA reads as TGTGCCAGTAGTATTATCCCTCTACTGGGCACTGAAGCTTTCTTT. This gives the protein CASSIIPLLGTEAFF.